This TCR beta chain was identified in a study of blood T cells in healthy people across ages. General observations from the study: Reliance upon unsorted PBMCs precluded definitive naive versus antigen-experienced comparison.

With a J-beta primer mix and a sample-barcoded 5' primer, a second PCR ran about 7 to 12 cycles. TCRdb analysed the 5' RACE reads with MiXCR anew, one entry per CDR3 protein. The data contain around 990,000 distinct CDR3 sequences, 35% to 45% of them singletons. In the case of this clonotype: Its antigen is not identified.

The CDR3 consists of 15 residues. Germline V gene data show CDR1 as LGHDT and CDR2 as YNNKEL (reference sequence). V was cut by 5 bases and J by 2 bases, with 16 bases left in between. The sequencing input was blood. The chain carries TRBV3-1 and TRBJ2-7; no firm D call. This receptor was taken from a man in his late teens or twenties in good health. Written as DNA, the CDR3 is TGTGCCAGCAGCGGCAGAGTATTCTACACCTACGAGCAGTACTTC. Translating it yields CASSGRVFYTYEQYF.